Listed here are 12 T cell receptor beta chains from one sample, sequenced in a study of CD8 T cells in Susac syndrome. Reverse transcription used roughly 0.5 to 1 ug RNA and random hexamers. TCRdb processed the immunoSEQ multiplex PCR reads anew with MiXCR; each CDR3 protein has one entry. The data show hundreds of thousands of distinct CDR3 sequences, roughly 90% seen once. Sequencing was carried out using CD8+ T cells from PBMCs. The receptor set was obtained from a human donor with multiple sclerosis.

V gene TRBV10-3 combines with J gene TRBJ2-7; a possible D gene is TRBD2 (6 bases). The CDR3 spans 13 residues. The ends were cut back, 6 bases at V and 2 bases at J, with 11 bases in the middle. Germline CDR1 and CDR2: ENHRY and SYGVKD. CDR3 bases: TGTGCCATCAGAGTAGCGGCTACCTACGAGCAGTACTTC. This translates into CAIRVAATYEQYF.

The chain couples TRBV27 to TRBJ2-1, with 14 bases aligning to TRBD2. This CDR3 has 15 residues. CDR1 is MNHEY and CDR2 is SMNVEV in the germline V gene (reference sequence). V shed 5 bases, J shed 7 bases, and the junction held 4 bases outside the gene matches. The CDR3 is CASSPGTSGGNEQFF. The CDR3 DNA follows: TGTGCCAGCAGTCCCGGGACTAGCGGGGGTAATGAGCAGTTCTTC.

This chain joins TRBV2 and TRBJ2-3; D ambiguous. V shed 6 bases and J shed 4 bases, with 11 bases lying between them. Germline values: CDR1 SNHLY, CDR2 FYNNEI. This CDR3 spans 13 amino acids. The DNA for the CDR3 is TGTGCCAGCAGGTTTGAGAGTTCAGATACGCAGTATTTT. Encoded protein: CASRFESSDTQYF.

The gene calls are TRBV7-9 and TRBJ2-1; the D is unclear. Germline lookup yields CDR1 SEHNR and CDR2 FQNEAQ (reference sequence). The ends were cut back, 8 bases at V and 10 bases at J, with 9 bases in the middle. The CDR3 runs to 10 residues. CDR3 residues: CASGIYEQFF. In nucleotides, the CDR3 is TGTGCCAGCGGCATATACGAGCAGTTCTTC.

The CDR3: CATSRVDRRYEQYF. CDR3 DNA sequence: TGTGCCACCAGCAGAGTGGACAGACGATACGAGCAGTACTTC. The chain couples TRBV15 to TRBJ2-7; a weak D match, TRBD1 (6 bases). V was cut by 1 base and J by 4 bases, with 11 bases left in between. The CDR3 covers 14 residues. Germline V lookup: CDR1 LNHNV, CDR2 YYDKDF (reference sequence).

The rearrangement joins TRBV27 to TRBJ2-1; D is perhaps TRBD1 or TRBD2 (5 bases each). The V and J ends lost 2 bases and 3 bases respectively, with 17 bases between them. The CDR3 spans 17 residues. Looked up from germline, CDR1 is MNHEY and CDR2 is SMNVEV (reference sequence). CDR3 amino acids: CASSLKGWGRNYNEQFF. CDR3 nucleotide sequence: TGTGCCAGCAGTTTAAAGGGGTGGGGGAGAAACTACAATGAGCAGTTCTTC.

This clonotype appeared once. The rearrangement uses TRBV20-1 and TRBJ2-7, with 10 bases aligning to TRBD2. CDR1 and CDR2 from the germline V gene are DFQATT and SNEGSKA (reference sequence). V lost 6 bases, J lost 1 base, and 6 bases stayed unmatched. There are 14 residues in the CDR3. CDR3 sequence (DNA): TGCAGTGCCGACCTAGCGGGGGTGTCCTACGAGCAGTACTTC. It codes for CSADLAGVSYEQYF.

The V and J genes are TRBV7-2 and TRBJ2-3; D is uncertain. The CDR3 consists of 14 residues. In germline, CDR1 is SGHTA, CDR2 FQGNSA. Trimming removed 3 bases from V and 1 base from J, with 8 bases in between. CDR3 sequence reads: CASSFRPGTDTQYF. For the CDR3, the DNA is TGTGCCAGCAGCTTCCGACCCGGCACAGATACGCAGTATTTT.

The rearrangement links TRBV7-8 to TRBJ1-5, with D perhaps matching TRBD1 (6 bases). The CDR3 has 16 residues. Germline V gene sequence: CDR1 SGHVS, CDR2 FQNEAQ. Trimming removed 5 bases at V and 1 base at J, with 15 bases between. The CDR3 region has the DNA TGTGCCAGCAGCCTTATACATGGACAGAGCAATCAGCCCCAGCATTTT. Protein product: CASSLIHGQSNQPQHF.

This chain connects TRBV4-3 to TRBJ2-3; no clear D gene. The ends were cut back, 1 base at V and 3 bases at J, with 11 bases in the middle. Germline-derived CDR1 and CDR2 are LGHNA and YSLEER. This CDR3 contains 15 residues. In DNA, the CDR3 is TGCGCCAGCAGCCAAGGGTCAGCTGGAACAGATACGCAGTATTTT. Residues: CASSQGSAGTDTQYF.

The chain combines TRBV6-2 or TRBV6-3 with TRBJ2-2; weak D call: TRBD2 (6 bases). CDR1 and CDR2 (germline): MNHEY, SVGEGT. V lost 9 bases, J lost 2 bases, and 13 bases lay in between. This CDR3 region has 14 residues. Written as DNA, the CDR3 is TGTGCCAGTTGGGCGGGGACTAACACCGGGGAGCTGTTTTTT. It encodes CASWAGTNTGELFF.

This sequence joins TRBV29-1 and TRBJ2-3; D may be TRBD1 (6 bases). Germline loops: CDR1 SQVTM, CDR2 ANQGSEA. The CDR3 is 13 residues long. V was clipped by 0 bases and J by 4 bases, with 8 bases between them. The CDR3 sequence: CSVEEQGPDTQYF. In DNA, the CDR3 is TGCAGCGTTGAAGAACAGGGTCCAGATACGCAGTATTTT.